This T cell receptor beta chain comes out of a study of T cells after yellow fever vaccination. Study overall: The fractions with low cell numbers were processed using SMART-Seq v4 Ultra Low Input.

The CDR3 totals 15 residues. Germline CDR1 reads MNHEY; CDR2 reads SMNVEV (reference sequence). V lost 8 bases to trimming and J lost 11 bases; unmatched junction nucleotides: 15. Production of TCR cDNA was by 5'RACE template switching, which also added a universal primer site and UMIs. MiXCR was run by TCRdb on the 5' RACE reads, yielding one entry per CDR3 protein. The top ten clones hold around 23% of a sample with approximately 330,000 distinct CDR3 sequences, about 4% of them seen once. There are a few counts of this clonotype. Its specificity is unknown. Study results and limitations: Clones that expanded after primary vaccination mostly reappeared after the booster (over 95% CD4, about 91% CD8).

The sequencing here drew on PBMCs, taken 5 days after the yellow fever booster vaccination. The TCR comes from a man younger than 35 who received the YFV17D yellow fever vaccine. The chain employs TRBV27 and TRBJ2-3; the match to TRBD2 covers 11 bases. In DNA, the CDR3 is TGTGCCAGCCGAAAAAAACTAGCGGGGGCGGGGGTGCAGTATTTT. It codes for CASRKKLAGAGVQYF.